The present T cell receptor (beta chain) was sequenced within a study of beta chain features in type 1 diabetes. Study-level findings and limits: All four CD4+ subsets of Type 1 diabetes patients contained TCRB CDR3s that were moderately but significantly shorter.

As every portion of the isolated RNA was reverse transcribed, the sequencing read expressed TCRB transcripts. Libraries were prepared by immunoSEQ multiplex PCR; TCRdb keeps only in-frame clonotypes and omits some of them. The sample carries 600,000 or so clones, under 15% recorded once. Donors contributed one heparinised blood draw apiece, averaging about 100 mL. A word on this clone: Its target is unknown.

V trimming: 2 bases; J trimming: 5 bases; junction bases outside the gene matches: 5. The CDR3 is 15 amino acids. Germline CDR1 MNHNS, CDR2 SASEGT. This chain uses TRBV6-1 with TRBJ2-2; 7 positions match TRBD1. The sample taken for sequencing was naive CD4+ T cells from blood. This sequence was found in a man aged 30-40 years with type 1 diabetes. The CDR3 protein is CASSEPQGLTGELFF. The CDR3, as DNA: TGTGCCAGCAGTGAACCACAGGGGTTGACCGGGGAGCTGTTTTTT.